This section outlines one TCR beta chain sequence together with its context. The antigen remains unidentified. TCRdb ran MiXCR on the 5' RACE reads and lists one entry per CDR3 protein. The data show more than 1.5 million distinct CDR3 sequences, 32% seen once. The germline V gene has CDR1 DFQATT and CDR2 SNEGSKA (reference sequence). The CDR3 sequence is 19 residues long. Germline trimming cut 1 base from V and 5 bases from J; bases unmatched to any gene: 20. This record belongs to a study of identical twins. Study observations and caveats: Analyses based on zero insertions could be partly confounded by invariant MAIT and iNKT cells. Sequences that were out-of-frame, alpha and twin-shared displayed an excess of low generation probability.

The origin of this receptor is a newborn girl in good health. The source material was cord blood. The rearrangement uses TRBV20-1 and TRBJ2-3; 8 nucleotides align to TRBD2. CDR3 coding DNA: TGCAGTGCTAGAGGTCCCCCTAATCTCGCGCGGGGGGCGTTAGATACGCAGTATTTT. Translation: CSARGPPNLARGALDTQYF.